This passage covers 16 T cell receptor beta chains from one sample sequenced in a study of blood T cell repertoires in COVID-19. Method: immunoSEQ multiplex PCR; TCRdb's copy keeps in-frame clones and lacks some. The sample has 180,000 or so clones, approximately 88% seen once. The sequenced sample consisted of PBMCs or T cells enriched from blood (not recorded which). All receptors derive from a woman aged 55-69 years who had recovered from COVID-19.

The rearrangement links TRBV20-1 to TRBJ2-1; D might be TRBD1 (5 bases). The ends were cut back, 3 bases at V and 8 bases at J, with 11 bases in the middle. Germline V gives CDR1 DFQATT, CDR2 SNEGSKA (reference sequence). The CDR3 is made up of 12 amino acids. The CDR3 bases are TGCAGTGCTAGTATACAGGTGGATGAGCAGTTCTTC. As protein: CSASIQVDEQFF.

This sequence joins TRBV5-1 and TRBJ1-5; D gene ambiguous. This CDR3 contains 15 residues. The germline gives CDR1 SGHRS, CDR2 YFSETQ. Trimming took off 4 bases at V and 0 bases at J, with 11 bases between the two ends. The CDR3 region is CASSQDGDSNQPQHF. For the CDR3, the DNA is TGCGCCAGCAGCCAGGACGGGGATAGCAATCAGCCCCAGCATTTT.

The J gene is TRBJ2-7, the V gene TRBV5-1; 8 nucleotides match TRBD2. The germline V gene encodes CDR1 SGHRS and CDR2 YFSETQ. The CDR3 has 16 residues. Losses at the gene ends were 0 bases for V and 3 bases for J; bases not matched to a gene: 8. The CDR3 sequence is CASSLGSTSGSYEQYF. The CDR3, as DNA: TGCGCCAGCAGCTTGGGATCTACTAGCGGAAGCTACGAGCAGTACTTC.

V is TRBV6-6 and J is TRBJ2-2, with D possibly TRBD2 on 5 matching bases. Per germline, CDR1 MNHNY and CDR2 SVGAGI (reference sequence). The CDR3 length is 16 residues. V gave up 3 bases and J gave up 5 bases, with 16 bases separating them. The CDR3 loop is CASSYLQRAGTGELFF. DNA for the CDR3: TGTGCCAGCAGTTATCTCCAGAGGGCCGGGACCGGGGAGCTGTTTTTT.

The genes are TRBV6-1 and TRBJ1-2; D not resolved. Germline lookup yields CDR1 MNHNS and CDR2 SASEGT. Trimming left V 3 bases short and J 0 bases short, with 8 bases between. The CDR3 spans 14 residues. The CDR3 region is CASSEIQSNYGYTF. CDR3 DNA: TGTGCCAGCAGTGAGATACAGTCTAACTATGGCTACACCTTC.

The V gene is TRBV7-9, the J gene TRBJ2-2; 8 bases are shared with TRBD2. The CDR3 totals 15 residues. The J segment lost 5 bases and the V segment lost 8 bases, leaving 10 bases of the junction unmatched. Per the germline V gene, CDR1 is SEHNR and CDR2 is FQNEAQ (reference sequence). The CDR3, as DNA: TGTGCCAGCCCCTCCCGCGGGGGGCGGACCGGGGAGCTGTTTTTT. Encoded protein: CASPSRGGRTGELFF.

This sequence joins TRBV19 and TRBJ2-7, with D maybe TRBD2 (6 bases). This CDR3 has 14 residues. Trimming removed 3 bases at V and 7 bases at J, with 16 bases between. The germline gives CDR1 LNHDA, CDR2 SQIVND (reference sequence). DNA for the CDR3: TGTGCCAGTAGTATCACCGGCAGGGCGGGGGAGCAGTACTTC. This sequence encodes CASSITGRAGEQYF.

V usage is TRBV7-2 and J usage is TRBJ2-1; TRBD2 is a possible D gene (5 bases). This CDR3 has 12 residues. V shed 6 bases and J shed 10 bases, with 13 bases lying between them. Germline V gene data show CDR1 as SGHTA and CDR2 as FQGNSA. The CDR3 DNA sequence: TGTGCCAGCAGTTCCCAGAGGGTCGAGCAGTTCTTC. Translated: CASSSQRVEQFF.

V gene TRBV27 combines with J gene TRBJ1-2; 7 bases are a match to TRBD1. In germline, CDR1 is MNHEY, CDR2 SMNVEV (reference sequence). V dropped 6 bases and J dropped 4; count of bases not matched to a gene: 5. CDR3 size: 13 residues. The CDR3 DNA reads TGTGCCAGCAGCGGCAGGGGGACCTATGGCTACACCTTC. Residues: CASSGRGTYGYTF.

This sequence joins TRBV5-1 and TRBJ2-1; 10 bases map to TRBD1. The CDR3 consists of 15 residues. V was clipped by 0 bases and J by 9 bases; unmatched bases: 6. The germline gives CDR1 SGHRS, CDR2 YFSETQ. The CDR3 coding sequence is TGCGCCAGCAGCTTGGGACAGGGGGCGTGGGGTGAGCAGTTCTTC. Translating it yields CASSLGQGAWGEQFF.

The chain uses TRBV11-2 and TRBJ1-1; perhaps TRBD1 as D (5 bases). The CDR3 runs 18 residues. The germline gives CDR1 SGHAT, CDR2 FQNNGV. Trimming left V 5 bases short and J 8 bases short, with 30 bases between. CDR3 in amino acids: CASSRLAPRQPVRSEAFF. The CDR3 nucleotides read TGTGCCAGCAGCCGCTTAGCCCCCAGACAGCCCGTACGCTCCGAAGCTTTCTTT. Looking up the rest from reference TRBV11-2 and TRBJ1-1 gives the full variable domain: EAGVAQSPRYKIIEKRQSVAFWCNPISGHATLYWYQQILGQGPKLLIQFQNNGVVDDSQLPKDRFSAERLKGVDSTLKIQPAKLEDSAVYLCASSRLAPRQPVRSEAFFGQGTRLTVV.

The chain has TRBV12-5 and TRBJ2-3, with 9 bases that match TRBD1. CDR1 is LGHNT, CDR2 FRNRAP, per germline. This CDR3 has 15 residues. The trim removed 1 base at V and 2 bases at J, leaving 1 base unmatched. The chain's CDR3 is CASGLGTGDTDTQYF. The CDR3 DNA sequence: TGTGCTAGTGGTTTGGGGACAGGGGACACAGATACGCAGTATTTT. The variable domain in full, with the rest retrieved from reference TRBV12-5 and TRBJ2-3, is DARVTQTPRHKVTEMGQEVTMRCQPILGHNTVFWYRQTMMQGLELLAYFRNRAPLDDSGMPKDRFSAEMPDATLATLKIQPSEPRDSAVYFCASGLGTGDTDTQYFGPGTRLTVL.

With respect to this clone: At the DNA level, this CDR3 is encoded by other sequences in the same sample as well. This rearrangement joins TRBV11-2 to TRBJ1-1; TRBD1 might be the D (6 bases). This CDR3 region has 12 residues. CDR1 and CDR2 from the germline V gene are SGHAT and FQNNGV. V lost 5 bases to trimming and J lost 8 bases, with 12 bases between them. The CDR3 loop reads CASSLDGTEAFF. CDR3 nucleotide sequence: TGTGCCAGCAGCCTGGATGGGACAGAAGCTTTCTTT.

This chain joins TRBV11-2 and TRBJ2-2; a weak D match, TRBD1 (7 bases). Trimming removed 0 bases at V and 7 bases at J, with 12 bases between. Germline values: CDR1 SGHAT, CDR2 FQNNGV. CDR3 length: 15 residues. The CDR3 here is CASSLDQGGVGELFF. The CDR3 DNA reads TGTGCCAGCAGCTTAGATCAGGGGGGTGTCGGGGAGCTGTTTTTT.

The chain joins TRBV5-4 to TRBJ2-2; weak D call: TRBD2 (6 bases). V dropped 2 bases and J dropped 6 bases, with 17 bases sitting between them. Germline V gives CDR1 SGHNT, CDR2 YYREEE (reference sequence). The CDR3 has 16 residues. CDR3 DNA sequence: TGTGCCAGCAGCTTTGGGCCGACTAGTAATGCCGGGGAGCTGTTTTTT. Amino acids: CASSFGPTSNAGELFF.

DNA for the CDR3: TGTGCCAGCAGCGTCCCAGGACAGGGGGGATACAATGAGCAGTTCTTC. As protein: CASSVPGQGGYNEQFF. The chain joins TRBV7-9 to TRBJ2-1; 10 bases line up with TRBD1. CDR1 SEHNR and CDR2 FQNEAQ come from the germline V gene (reference sequence). The CDR3 totals 16 residues. V lost 5 bases and J lost 4; bases outside the gene matches: 8.